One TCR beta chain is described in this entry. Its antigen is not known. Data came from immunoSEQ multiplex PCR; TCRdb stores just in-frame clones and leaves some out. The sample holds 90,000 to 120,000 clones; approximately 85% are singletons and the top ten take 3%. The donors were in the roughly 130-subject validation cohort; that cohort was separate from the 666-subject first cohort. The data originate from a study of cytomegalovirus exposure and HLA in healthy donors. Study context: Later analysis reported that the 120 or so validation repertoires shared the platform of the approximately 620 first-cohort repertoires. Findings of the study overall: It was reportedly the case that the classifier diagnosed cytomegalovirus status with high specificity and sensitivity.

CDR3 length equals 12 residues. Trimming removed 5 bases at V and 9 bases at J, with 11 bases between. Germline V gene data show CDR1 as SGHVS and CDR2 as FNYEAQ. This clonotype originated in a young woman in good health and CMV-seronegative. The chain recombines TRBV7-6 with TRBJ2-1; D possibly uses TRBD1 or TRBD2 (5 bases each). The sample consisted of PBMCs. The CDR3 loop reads CASSLGESEQFF. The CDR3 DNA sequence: TGTGCCAGCAGCCTAGGGGAGAGTGAGCAGTTCTTC.